The clone carrying this TCR beta chain was detected ten times or more. Each 10 ml fresh peripheral blood draw supplied the PBMCs. This sample is part of a study of T cells in Graves' hyperthyroidism and ophthalmopathy. RNA transcripts yielded amplified TCR beta CDR3 regions. With the HTBI primer set, the TCR CDR3 went through a first round of RT-PCR. TCRdb recomputed calls from the multiplex PCR reads with MiXCR, one row per CDR3 protein. The sample records 500,000 to 550,000 distinct CDR3 sequences, around 21% being singletons. The sequence was collected from a man aged 18 to 35 with Graves' hyperthyroidism. The sequenced material came from blood.

The CDR3 bases are TGCAGCGTTGGGACAGGTAACACTGAAGCTTTCTTT. Its protein product is CSVGTGNTEAFF. V and J are TRBV29-1 and TRBJ1-1; TRBD1 matches at 7 bases. Unmatched junction bases numbered 1, after V lost 4 bases and J lost 2 bases. Germline V gene data show CDR1 as SQVTM and CDR2 as ANQGSEA. The CDR3 contains 12 residues. Combining the CDR3 with reference TRBV29-1 and TRBJ1-1 gives the whole variable domain SAVISQKPSRDICQRGTSLTIQCQVDSQVTMMFWYRQQPGQSLTLIATANQGSEATYESGFVIDKFPISRPNLTFSTLTVSNMSPEDSSIYLCSVGTGNTEAFFGQGTRLTVV.